The following is a T cell receptor beta chain sequence with its context. This CDR3 has 17 residues. With 3 bases removed from V and 3 bases from J, the gap between germline ends came to 21 bases. Germline V gene lookup returns CDR1 LNHDA and CDR2 SQIVND (reference sequence). The data stem from a study of identical twins. TCRdb analysed the 5' RACE reads with MiXCR anew, one entry per CDR3 protein. Seen here are under 350,000 distinct CDR3 sequences, roughly 10% observed once, and the top ten hold approximately 7%. Separately, the same data were catalogued under a study of yellow fever vaccine responses in identical twins.

The source of this sequence is a woman aged 18-35 years in good health. The material sequenced was CD8+ T cells sorted from blood. The rearrangement uses TRBV19 and TRBJ2-7, with D perhaps TRBD1 (6 bases). CDR3 region: CASSIAHSRQDGYEQYF. The CDR3 DNA follows: TGTGCCAGTAGTATCGCCCACTCTAGACAGGACGGCTACGAGCAGTACTTC.